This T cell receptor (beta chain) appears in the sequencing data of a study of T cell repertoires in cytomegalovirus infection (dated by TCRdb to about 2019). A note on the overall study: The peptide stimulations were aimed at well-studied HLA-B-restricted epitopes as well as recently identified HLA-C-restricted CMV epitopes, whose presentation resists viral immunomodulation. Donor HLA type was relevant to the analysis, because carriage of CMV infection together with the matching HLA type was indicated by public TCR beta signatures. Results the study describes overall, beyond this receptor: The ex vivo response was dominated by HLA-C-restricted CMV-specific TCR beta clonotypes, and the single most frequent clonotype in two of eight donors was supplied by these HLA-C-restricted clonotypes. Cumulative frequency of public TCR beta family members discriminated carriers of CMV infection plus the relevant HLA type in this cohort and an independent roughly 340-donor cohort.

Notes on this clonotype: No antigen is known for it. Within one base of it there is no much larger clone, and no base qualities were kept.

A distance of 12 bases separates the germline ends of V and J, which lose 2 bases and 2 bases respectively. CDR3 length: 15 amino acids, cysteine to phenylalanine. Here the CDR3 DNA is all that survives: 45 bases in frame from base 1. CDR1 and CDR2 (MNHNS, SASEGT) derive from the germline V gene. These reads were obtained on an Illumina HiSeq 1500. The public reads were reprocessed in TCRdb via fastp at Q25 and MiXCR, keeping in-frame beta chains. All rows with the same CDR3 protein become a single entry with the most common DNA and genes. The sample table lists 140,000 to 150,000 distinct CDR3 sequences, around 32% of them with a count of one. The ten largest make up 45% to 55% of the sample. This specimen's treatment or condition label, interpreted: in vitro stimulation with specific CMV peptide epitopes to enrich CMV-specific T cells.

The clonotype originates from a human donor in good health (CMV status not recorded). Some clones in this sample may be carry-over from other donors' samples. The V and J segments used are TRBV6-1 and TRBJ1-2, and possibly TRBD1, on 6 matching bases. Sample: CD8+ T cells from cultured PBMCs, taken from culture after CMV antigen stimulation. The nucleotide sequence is TGTGCCAGCAGTGAAACCCCGGGACAAAACTATGGCTACACCTTC. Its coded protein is CASSETPGQNYGYTF.